The 24 T cell receptor beta chains in this list originate from one sample, sequenced in a study of T cell responses to AZD1222 COVID-19 vaccine (dated by TCRdb to 2020 to 2023). Library creation used the immunoSEQ multiplex PCR assay. The table was pulled from immuneACCESS by TCRdb, which kept in-frame rearrangements only. Such tables lose some clones; where checked, under half of the loss comes from unresolved V genes, and the rest has no known cause. The sample table records 100,000 to 150,000 clones; around nine tenths of these occur just once. In total, the top ten clones hold roughly a quarter of the sample. The time point label of this sample denotes: baseline before first vaccination. The sample here was peripheral blood, taken on day 0 of AZD1222 vaccination. These receptors came from an adult in good health.

The rearrangement uses TRBV29-1 and TRBJ1-2; no firm D call. This CDR3 spans 13 amino acids. Trimming removed 6 bases from V and 7 bases from J, with 18 bases in between. Germline-derived CDR1 and CDR2 are SQVTM and ANQGSEA. CDR3 region: CSVTKNDGGGYTF. CDR3 sequence (DNA): TGCAGCGTCACGAAGAACGACGGAGGTGGCTACACCTTC.

The chain has TRBV5-1 and TRBJ1-1; 7 bases agree with TRBD1. Germline CDR1 reads SGHRS; CDR2 reads YFSETQ. Trimming removed 1 base from V and 4 bases from J; junction bases left unmatched: 4. This CDR3 has 14 amino acids. CDR3 amino acids: CASSLQGEATEAFF. As DNA, the CDR3 is TGCGCCAGCAGCTTGCAGGGGGAGGCCACTGAAGCTTTCTTT.

As regards this clone: This CDR3 is also generated by other DNA sequences in the sample. This rearrangement joins TRBV2 to TRBJ1-5; TRBD1 is a possible D gene (6 bases). Trimming left V 3 bases short and J 4 bases short, with 10 bases between. CDR1 is SNHLY, CDR2 FYNNEI, per germline. The CDR3 extends over 14 amino acids. For the CDR3, the DNA is TGTGCCAGCAGTGAGGGGGCGCCTAATCAGCCCCAGCATTTT. Residues: CASSEGAPNQPQHF. The whole variable domain, remainder taken from reference TRBV2 and TRBJ1-5, is EPEVTQTPSHQVTQMGQEVILRCVPISNHLYFYWYRQILGQKVEFLVSFYNNEISEKSEIFDDQFSVERPDGSNFTLKIRSTKLEDSAMYFCASSEGAPNQPQHFGDGTRLSIL.

This rearrangement joins TRBV10-3 to TRBJ2-3, with 11 bases aligning to TRBD2. Germline CDR1 and CDR2: ENHRY and SYGVKD. The CDR3 extends over 16 amino acids. Losses at the gene ends were 11 bases for V and 1 base for J; bases not matched to a gene: 11. The chain's CDR3 is CAVGLAVGGGTDTQYF. CDR3 sequence (DNA): TGTGCCGTGGGACTAGCGGTAGGGGGTGGCACAGATACGCAGTATTTT.

The V and J genes are TRBV5-6 and TRBJ1-2; maybe TRBD1 (5 bases). Per germline, CDR1 SGHDT and CDR2 YYEEEE. V shed 2 bases and J shed 4 bases, with 15 bases lying between them. This CDR3 contains 15 residues. This CDR3 is CASSLRLRGSYGYTF. The CDR3 nucleotides are TGTGCCAGCAGCTTAAGATTGAGGGGAAGCTATGGCTACACCTTC.

This chain uses TRBV11-2 with TRBJ2-2; the D gene is possibly TRBD2 (5 bases). CDR1 and CDR2 from the germline V gene are SGHAT and FQNNGV. This CDR3 spans 16 amino acids. Deletions cut 6 bases from V and 4 bases from J, with 18 bases between. The CDR3 reads CASRIPGSPSTGELFF. The CDR3 DNA sequence: TGTGCCAGCAGGATTCCGGGAAGTCCCTCCACCGGGGAGCTGTTTTTT.

This chain joins TRBV2 and TRBJ1-4; D may be TRBD1 (5 bases). V lost 4 bases and J lost 5, with 14 bases in between. Germline V gene data show CDR1 as SNHLY and CDR2 as FYNNEI. The CDR3 spans 15 residues. The CDR3 nucleotides read TGTGCCAGCAGTGTTCGGCAGGGTGAGAATGAAAAACTGTTTTTT. Protein sequence: CASSVRQGENEKLFF.

The chain carries TRBV27 and TRBJ1-3; possibly TRBD1 for D (6 bases). Per germline, CDR1 MNHEY and CDR2 SMNVEV (reference sequence). CDR3 size: 15 residues. V shed 5 bases and J shed 2 bases, with 13 bases lying between them. The CDR3 spells CASSRFGGAGNTIYF. The CDR3 DNA follows: TGTGCCAGCAGTCGGTTCGGGGGCGCTGGAAACACCATATATTTT.

This clone was observed a single time. This sample also contains other DNA sequences that code for the same CDR3. The V gene is TRBV4-1, the J gene TRBJ2-5; D gene ambiguous. Trimming took off 0 bases at V and 4 bases at J, with 9 bases between the two ends. Germline loops: CDR1 MGHRA, CDR2 YSYEKL. CDR3 length: 14 amino acids. The CDR3 DNA is TGCGCCAGCAGCCAAGATGAAGGCCGAGAGACCCAGTACTTC. Amino acids: CASSQDEGRETQYF.

The chain carries TRBV7-2 and TRBJ1-4; the match to TRBD1 covers 9 bases. This CDR3 is built from 14 residues. V was clipped by 4 bases and J by 8 bases; unmatched bases: 5. In germline, CDR1 is SGHTA, CDR2 FQGNSA. CDR3 region: CASSYTGGWEKLFF. In DNA, the CDR3 is TGTGCCAGCAGCTACACAGGGGGCTGGGAAAAACTGTTTTTT.

This clone was counted once. The chain carries TRBV9 and TRBJ1-2; D is unclear. CDR3 length: 15 residues. Per the germline V gene, CDR1 is SGDLS and CDR2 is YYNGEE. Between the trimmed V and J ends, which lost 1 base and 0 bases, there was a span of 10 bases. CDR3 sequence: CASSVTLKSNYGYTF. The CDR3 DNA is TGTGCCAGCAGCGTAACGCTCAAATCTAACTATGGCTACACCTTC.

The chain uses TRBV10-3 and TRBJ1-1; 9 bases match TRBD1. The CDR3 is 14 residues long. CDR1 and CDR2 (germline): ENHRY, SYGVKD. V dropped 5 bases and J dropped 1; count of bases not matched to a gene: 2. The CDR3 DNA sequence: TGTGCCATCAGTCAACAGGGGGCGAACACTGAAGCTTTCTTT. Translation gives CAISQQGANTEAFF.

This clone was seen a handful of times. This sequence joins TRBV27 and TRBJ2-2; D is unresolved. Between the trimmed V and J ends, which lost 0 bases and 7 bases, there was a span of 6 bases. The CDR3 has 13 residues. The germline V gene encodes CDR1 MNHEY and CDR2 SMNVEV (reference sequence). CDR3 sequence: CASSLSYGGELFF. Written as DNA, the CDR3 is TGTGCCAGCAGTTTATCTTACGGCGGGGAGCTGTTTTTT.

The rearrangement uses TRBV7-2 and TRBJ1-5; D possibly corresponds to TRBD1 (5 bases). Trimming cost V 5 bases and J 2 bases, with 13 bases left between them. This CDR3 spans 15 amino acids. Germline V lookup: CDR1 SGHTA, CDR2 FQGNSA. In DNA form, the CDR3 reads TGTGCCAGCAGCCCCGGGGCGGCGGGCAATCAGCCCCAGCATTTT. Translated: CASSPGAAGNQPQHF.

This sequence joins TRBV19 and TRBJ2-7; D possibly corresponds to TRBD1 (6 bases). Germline V CDR1 and CDR2: LNHDA, SQIVND (reference sequence). Trimming cost V 7 bases and J 5 bases, with 12 bases left between them. The CDR3 loop spans 12 amino acids. CDR3 protein: CASKAQGHEQYF. CDR3 sequence (DNA): TGTGCCAGTAAGGCTCAGGGGCACGAGCAGTACTTC.

This clone came up a few times. This rearrangement joins TRBV19 to TRBJ1-4; perhaps TRBD1 as D (5 bases). The CDR3 has 18 residues. The germline gives CDR1 LNHDA, CDR2 SQIVND (reference sequence). V lost 1 base, J lost 5 bases, and 20 bases lay in between. CDR3 in amino acids: CASSIARWGSEINEKLFF. DNA for the CDR3: TGTGCCAGTAGTATAGCCCGGTGGGGCAGCGAAATCAATGAAAAACTGTTTTTT. Looking up the rest from reference TRBV19 and TRBJ1-4 gives the full variable domain: DGGITQSPKYLFRKEGQNVTLSCEQNLNHDAMYWYRQDPGQGLRLIYYSQIVNDFQKGDIAEGYSVSREKKESFPLTVTSAQKNPTAFYLCASSIARWGSEINEKLFFGSGTQLSVL.

Here the CDR3 reads CASSLSGRTDTQYF. The CDR3 DNA reads as TGCGCCAGCAGCTTGAGCGGGAGGACAGATACGCAGTATTTT. This chain links TRBV5-1 with TRBJ2-3; 9 bases agree with TRBD2. This CDR3 is 14 amino acids long. J was trimmed by 3 bases and V by 1 base; bases with no gene match: 0. The germline V gene encodes CDR1 SGHRS and CDR2 YFSETQ.

The chain has TRBV7-9 and TRBJ1-2; D is perhaps TRBD1 (5 bases). The germline CDR1 and CDR2 sequences are SEHNR and FQNEAQ (reference sequence). Trimming cost V 1 base and J 6 bases, with 12 bases left between them. The CDR3 has 14 amino acids. Here the CDR3 reads CASSLGVGPHGYTF. CDR3 sequence (DNA): TGTGCCAGCAGCTTAGGTGTGGGGCCCCATGGCTACACCTTC.

The rearrangement uses TRBV10-3 and TRBJ2-3; no firm D call. Trimming removed 8 bases from V and 6 bases from J, with 9 bases in between. The germline gives CDR1 ENHRY, CDR2 SYGVKD. The CDR3 covers 11 residues. CDR3 in DNA: TGTGCCATCTCTATATTGGATACGCAGTATTTT. It encodes CAISILDTQYF.

This chain uses TRBV19 with TRBJ1-3; D possibly corresponds to TRBD1 (5 bases). CDR3 length: 15 residues. Germline CDR1 is LNHDA and CDR2 is SQIVND (reference sequence). V was clipped by 1 base and J by 1 base, with 8 bases between them. The CDR3 DNA is TGTGCCAGTAGTATAGTAGGGGTTTCTGGAAACACCATATATTTT. Its translation: CASSIVGVSGNTIYF.

V and J are TRBV5-1 and TRBJ1-3; no firm D call. Germline values: CDR1 SGHRS, CDR2 YFSETQ. The CDR3 sequence is 16 residues long. The V end lost 4 bases, the J end lost 2 bases, and 16 bases lay between the germline ends. This CDR3 is CASSPTEVRAGNTIYF. CDR3 nucleotides: TGCGCCAGCAGCCCGACCGAAGTAAGAGCTGGAAACACCATATATTTT.

Written as DNA, the CDR3 is TGTGCCAGCAGCGCTGCAGGGAACACTGAAGCTTTCTTT. Translated, it gives CASSAAGNTEAFF. The chain couples TRBV9 to TRBJ1-1, with D unclear. This CDR3 is 13 amino acids long. Germline V lookup: CDR1 SGDLS, CDR2 YYNGEE. Trimming stripped 3 bases from V and 1 base from J, with 7 bases between.

This clone appeared once. This chain uses TRBV7-8 with TRBJ1-5; D remains unclear. This CDR3 region has 15 residues. Trimming shortened V by 0 bases and J by 7 bases, and 13 bases separated the two germline ends. CDR1 and CDR2 (germline): SGHVS, FQNEAQ. CDR3 region: CASSLAFRKDQPQHF. The CDR3 DNA reads as TGTGCCAGCAGCTTAGCTTTCAGGAAGGACCAGCCCCAGCATTTT.

The V and J genes are TRBV18 and TRBJ1-2; D is unresolved. CDR1 is KGHSH, CDR2 LQKENI, per germline. This CDR3 has 15 residues. Between the trimmed V and J ends, which lost 5 bases and 6 bases, there was a span of 19 bases. The CDR3 here is CASSKPGVLRDGYTF. The CDR3 DNA follows: TGTGCCAGCTCAAAACCCGGGGTTCTGCGCGATGGCTACACCTTC.